This TCR beta chain was sequenced in a study of blood T cell repertoires in COVID-19. Overall study context: Some COVID-19 samples were acute and others convalescent; all came from the United States, Italy and Spain. The cDNA or gDNA used as material had been derived from T cells, B-cell-depleted T cells, or PBMCs.

This CDR3 is 13 amino acids long. Germline CDR1 and CDR2: MRHNA and SNTAGT. Trimming took 4 bases from V and 7 from J, leaving 11 bases between them. Original data processing: Amplifying reference gene primers gave estimates of nucleated cell counts. Here immunoSEQ multiplex PCR was the method, and the copy in TCRdb shows in-frame clones only, minus some. Clone size and V and J calls were adopted from that table, with D and trimming inferred from the DNA. The sample lists about 150,000 clones, roughly 80% occurring once. Material for sequencing was peripheral blood. The rearrangement uses TRBV6-4 and TRBJ2-1; D not resolved. The origin of this receptor is a man older than 75 with acute or convalescent COVID-19. CDR3 nucleotide sequence: TGTGCCAGCAGTGGTTATGAACAGAATGAGCAGTTCTTC. Its protein is CASSGYEQNEQFF.